A single sample is the source of the 2 T cell receptor beta chains below, sequenced in a study of PD-L1 blockade in urothelial cancer (dated 2017 in TCRdb). Library construction relied on the immunoSEQ multiplex PCR assay. In its TCRdb copy, this immuneACCESS table keeps in-frame sequences only and misses some clones. Where compared with another copy, unresolved V genes explain less than half of these, and the others have no known cause. For this sample there are 45,000 to 55,000 clones; approximately 88% appear just once. Of the sample, roughly 1.4% falls within the top ten clones. The time point label, as the study defines it: pretreatment peripheral blood. Here the sequenced sample was PBMCs, taken around atezolizumab (anti-PD-L1) treatment. All receptors come from a man aged 45-60 years with urothelial cancer.

The chain is built from TRBV27 and TRBJ2-1; D is unresolved. The CDR3 length is 13 residues. Germline V gene data show CDR1 as MNHEY and CDR2 as SMNVEV (reference sequence). V was cut by 3 bases and J by 5 bases, with 8 bases left in between. The CDR3 nucleotides are TGTGCCAGCAGTTTTGCCAGGAACAATGAGCAGTTCTTC. This sequence encodes CASSFARNNEQFF.

This sequence joins TRBV28 and TRBJ2-5; D might be TRBD1 (5 bases). The CDR3 loop spans 15 amino acids. Looked up from germline, CDR1 is MDHEN and CDR2 is SYDVKM. V lost 2 bases and J 3 bases, leaving 13 bases between the germline ends. Here the CDR3 reads CASSLRLPGKETQYF. As DNA, the CDR3 is TGTGCCAGCAGTTTAAGGTTACCAGGGAAAGAGACCCAGTACTTC.